This T cell receptor beta chain originates from a study of blood T cell repertoires in COVID-19 (dated by TCRdb to the early 2020s). About the study as a whole: Collaborator samples came from the United States, Italy and Spain and covered acute and convalescent phases of COVID-19. Subjects who had been exposed to COVID-19, were actively infected with it, or had recovered from it provided the deeply sampled blood TCRbeta repertoires that made up the dataset. Where available, HLA class I and class II types were taken from metadata supplied by the sample provider and were not determined by assay-based typing. A de-identified subject ID, COVID-19 status, age in years and sex were almost always included in the sample metadata. The repertoires were released in a freely available public database meant as a resource for research on the immune response to SARS-CoV-2. The material from the prospective study consisted of cDNA or gDNA derived from T cells, B-cell-depleted T cells, or PBMCs. Samples came from the ongoing ImmuneRACE study (first 160 participants) plus 1,254 subjects from 6 global collaborators. Paper-wide results and their limitations: How much clinical and demographic metadata was included differed by source and by participant, and the metadata was provided uncurated.

TCRbeta CDR3 regions were amplified from genomic DNA by means of the immunoSEQ Assay, a bias-controlled multiplex PCR. Per the authors' processing: The number of nucleated cells in each sample was estimated by amplification of reference gene primers within the assay. To quantify the absolute abundance of each unique TCRbeta CDR3 rearrangement, sequence reads were collapsed and filtered. For each sample, productive Simpson clonality was calculated as the square root of Simpson's diversity index across productive rearrangements. In its TCRdb copy, this immuneACCESS table keeps in-frame sequences only and misses some clones. Where compared with another copy, unresolved V genes explain less than half of these, and the others have no known cause. V, J and clone size are taken as reported in that table, and D and trimming were inferred from the DNA itself. The sample profile shows over 55,000 clones; less than 90% of them were found once. Of the sample, 7.5% to 9% is held by the ten largest clones.

As regards this clone: Its cognate antigen has yet to be identified. The input lacks base qualities; no much larger clone sits a single base away.

Each collaborating institution followed its own protocols to collect whole blood in K2EDTA tubes. For TCRbeta analysis, collaborators shipped samples in one of three forms: frozen whole blood, isolated PBMCs, or DNA extracted from either of those sample types. The specimen was peripheral blood. This sequence was found in a man in his forties or fifties with active COVID-19.

The sequence in DNA is TGTGCCCCCAGGGACCAAGAGACCCAGTACTTC. Translated, this is CAPRDQETQYF. The chain uses TRBV18 and TRBJ2-5, and possibly TRBD1, on 5 matching bases. Its CDR3 holds 11 amino acids, cysteine through phenylalanine. Only the CDR3 DNA is retained, 33 bases long and in frame from the first base. Taken from the germline V gene, the CDR1 and CDR2 loops are KGHSH and LQKENI. The germline ends are 7 bases apart after V is trimmed by 11 bases and J by 0 bases.